This TCR beta chain was sequenced for a study of molecular identifiers for immune sequencing clone quantification. Background on the study: In replicates, the authors split RNA from around 20,000 or 100,000 naive CD8 cells five ways and sequenced four.

CDR3 size: 14 residues. The V gene's germline CDR1 is SGHTA and CDR2 FQGTGA. Losses at the gene ends were 4 bases for V and 6 bases for J; bases not matched to a gene: 2. A CD8+CD4-CCR7+CD45RA+ gate was used to sort naive CD8 T cells. TCRdb itself ran the PCR reads through MiXCR, one entry per CDR3 protein. The sample comprises around 460,000 distinct CDR3 sequences, around 25% of which are singletons, and around 0.76% rests with the top ten. There are a few counts of this clonotype. The sample comprised naive CD8+ T cells from blood, with Jurkat cell RNA spiked in. Subset specified: FACS-sorted CD8+CD4-CCR7+CD45RA+ naive T cells. The rearrangement joins TRBV7-3 to TRBJ2-7; 14 bases fit TRBD2. This receptor was taken from a human donor in good health. Some libraries in this study had Jurkat cell RNA spiked in. The CDR3 nucleotides are TGTGCCAGCAGCTCTGGGACTAGCGGGGGCGAGCAGTACTTC. Its translation: CASSSGTSGGEQYF.